This is a list of T cell receptor beta chains from one sample in a study of T cell responses to AZD1222 COVID-19 vaccine. Assay used: immunoSEQ multiplex PCR; TCRdb lists only in-frame clones, some missing. Reported are 150,000 or so clones; the ten largest clones contain 2% to 2.5%. Sequencing was done on a sample of peripheral blood. The receptors come from an adult in good health. CDR3s include the opening cysteine and the closing phenylalanine or tryptophan. D genes are given only for firm matches.

CDR3 DNA: TGTGCCACAGAAGATCGGGGAGCGGGGGGGAACGAGCAGTACTTC
CDR3 protein: CATEDRGAGGNEQYF
V gene: TRBV28
D gene: TRBD2
J gene: TRBJ2-7

CDR3 DNA: TGTGCCAGCAGCCTGACAGGGGTTGGGGAGCAGTACTTC
CDR3 protein: CASSLTGVGEQYF
V gene: TRBV7-9
D gene: TRBD1
J gene: TRBJ2-7

CDR3 DNA: TGTGCCAGCAGCTTTAACGGAGGACAGGGCGATGAGCAGTTCTTC
CDR3 protein: CASSFNGGQGDEQFF
V gene: TRBV7-3
D gene: TRBD1
J gene: TRBJ2-1

CDR3 DNA: TGTGCCAGCAGTTTGGGCAGGGGGTACGAGCAGTACTTC
CDR3 protein: CASSLGRGYEQYF
V gene: TRBV12-3/TRBV12-4
D gene: TRBD1
J gene: TRBJ2-7

CDR3 DNA: TGCAGCGTTGAAACAAACACCGGGGAGCTGTTTTTT
CDR3 protein: CSVETNTGELFF
V gene: TRBV29-1
D gene: NA
J gene: TRBJ2-2

CDR3 DNA: TGTGCCAGCAGTTCAACCCCACTGACCATATATTTT
CDR3 protein: CASSSTPLTIYF
V gene: TRBV11-3
D gene: NA
J gene: TRBJ1-3

CDR3 DNA: TGTGCCAGCTCACCAGTTCTGCGGGGGGTGCAAGAGACCCAGTACTTC
CDR3 protein: CASSPVLRGVQETQYF
V gene: TRBV18
D gene: TRBD2
J gene: TRBJ2-5

CDR3 DNA: TGTGCCAGTCTAATAGGAAACACCATATATTTT
CDR3 protein: CASLIGNTIYF
V gene: TRBV19
D gene: NA
J gene: TRBJ1-3

CDR3 DNA: TGTGCCAGCAGCCCTGAACAGGGGGGAATGAGGTATGGCTACACCTTC
CDR3 protein: CASSPEQGGMRYGYTF
V gene: TRBV4-2
D gene: TRBD1
J gene: TRBJ1-2

CDR3 DNA: TGTGCCAGCAGCGATGATCCCGGGTACGAGCAGTACTTC
CDR3 protein: CASSDDPGYEQYF
V gene: TRBV5-4
D gene: NA
J gene: TRBJ2-7